This TCR beta chain was observed in a study of cytomegalovirus exposure and HLA in healthy donors. Notes on this clone: Its antigen is undetermined.

Donors showed nominal health when sampled, although they likely had unrecorded immune exposures. General study findings and limits: A later analysis linked a missense DCLRE1C variant to TCR beta V- and J-gene trimming. HLA alleles were associated with 18,000 or so TCR beta sequences in a later analysis at 0.05 false discovery rate. Across donors, most TCRs were seen rarely, yet some public ones were widespread.

Primers for the PCR totalled 60 Vbeta and 13 Jbeta. Generated by immunoSEQ multiplex PCR, the TCRdb table keeps only in-frame clones and is missing some. The top ten clones hold around 7.1% of a sample with about 160,000 clones, 60% to 70% of them seen once. V gave up 1 base and J gave up 3 bases, with 10 bases separating them. The CDR3 runs 15 residues. Germline V lookup: CDR1 MDHEN, CDR2 SYDVKM. The V call is TRBV28, the J call TRBJ1-5; D ambiguous. This TCR derives from a woman aged 55-69 years in good health and CMV-seropositive. Material for sequencing was PBMCs. The CDR3 DNA reads TGTGCCAGCAGTTTATATGGGCAGTCCAATCAGCCCCAGCATTTT. This encodes CASSLYGQSNQPQHF.